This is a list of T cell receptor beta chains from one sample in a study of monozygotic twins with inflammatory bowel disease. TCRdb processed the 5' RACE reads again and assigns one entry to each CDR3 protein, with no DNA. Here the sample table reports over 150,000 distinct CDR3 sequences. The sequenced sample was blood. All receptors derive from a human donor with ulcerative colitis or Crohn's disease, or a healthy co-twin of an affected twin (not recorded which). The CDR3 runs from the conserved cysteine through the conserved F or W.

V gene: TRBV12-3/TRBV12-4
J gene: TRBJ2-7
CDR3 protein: CASSHRGPYEQYF

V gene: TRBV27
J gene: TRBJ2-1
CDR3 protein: CASSLGVQGGEQFF

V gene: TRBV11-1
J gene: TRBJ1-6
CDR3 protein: CASSSLLGTGEDRDNSPLHF

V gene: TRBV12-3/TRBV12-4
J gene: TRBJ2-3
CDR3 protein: CASSLRGRGLILSTDTQYF

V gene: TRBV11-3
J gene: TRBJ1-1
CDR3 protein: CASSWDRIGTEAFF

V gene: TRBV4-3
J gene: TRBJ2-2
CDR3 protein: CASSPIAGTGNTGELFF

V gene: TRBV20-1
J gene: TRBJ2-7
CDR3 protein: CSASGNKPYNYEQYF

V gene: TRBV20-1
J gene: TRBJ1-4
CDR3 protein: CSAIGQVNEKLFF

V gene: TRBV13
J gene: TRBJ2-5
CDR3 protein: CASSSRGGEETQYF

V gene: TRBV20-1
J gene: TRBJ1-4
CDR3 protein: CSASDRTSNEKLFF

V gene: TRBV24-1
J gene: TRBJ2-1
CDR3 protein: CATSDLAGDNEQFF

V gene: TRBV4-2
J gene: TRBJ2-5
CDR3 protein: CASSQVGQGVLETQYF

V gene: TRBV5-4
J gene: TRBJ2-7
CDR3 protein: CASSFAGPEDEQYF

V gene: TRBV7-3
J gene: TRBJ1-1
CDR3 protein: CASSPPGQIGQNTEAFF

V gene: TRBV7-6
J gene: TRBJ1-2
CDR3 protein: CASSSRAGRKIAGYTF

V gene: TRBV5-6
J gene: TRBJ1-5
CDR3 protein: CASFNTWGADSNQPQHF

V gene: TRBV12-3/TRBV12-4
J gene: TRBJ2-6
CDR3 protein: CASKNRVSGANVLTF

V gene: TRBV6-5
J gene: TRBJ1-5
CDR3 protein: CASSYARGLRRRNQPQHF

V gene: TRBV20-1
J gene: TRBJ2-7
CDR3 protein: CSGGRTGLSYEQYF

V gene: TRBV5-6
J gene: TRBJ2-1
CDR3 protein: CASSSQGESYNEQFF

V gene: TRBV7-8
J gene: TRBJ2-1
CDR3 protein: CASSLRDTQFF

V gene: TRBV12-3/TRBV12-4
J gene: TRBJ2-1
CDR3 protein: CASISGTSRYNEQFF

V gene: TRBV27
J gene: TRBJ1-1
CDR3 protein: CASSRGGQGAMTEAFF

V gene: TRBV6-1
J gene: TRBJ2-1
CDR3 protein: CASSARGWRNEQFF

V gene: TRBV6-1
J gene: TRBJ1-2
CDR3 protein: CASSPDRDYGYTF

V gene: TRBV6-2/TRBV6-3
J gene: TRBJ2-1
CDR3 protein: CASSYSSSGISWNEQFF

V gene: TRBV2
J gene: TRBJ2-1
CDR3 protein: CASSVGTGEQFF

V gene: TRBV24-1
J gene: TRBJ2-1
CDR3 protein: CATSDSAPSRYNEQFF

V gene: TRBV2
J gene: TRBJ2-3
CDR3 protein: CASSERDRLWADTQYF

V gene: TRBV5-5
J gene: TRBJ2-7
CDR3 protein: CASSLELAGTSSYEQYF

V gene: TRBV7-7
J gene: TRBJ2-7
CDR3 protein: CASSLSGVGEQYF

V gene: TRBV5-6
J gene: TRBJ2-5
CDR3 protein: CASSFIRAYQETQYF

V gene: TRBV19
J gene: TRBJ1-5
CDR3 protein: CASSTRQGTPQHF

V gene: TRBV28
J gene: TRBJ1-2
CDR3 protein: CASSLSAGDGYTF

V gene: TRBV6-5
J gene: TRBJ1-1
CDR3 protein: CASSYFADSTEAFF

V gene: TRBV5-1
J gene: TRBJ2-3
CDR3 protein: CASRPEGLAGTDTQYF

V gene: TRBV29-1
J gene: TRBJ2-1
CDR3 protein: CSVSAYNEQFF

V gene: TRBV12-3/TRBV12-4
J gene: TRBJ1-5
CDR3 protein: CASSPGPLGGQPQHF

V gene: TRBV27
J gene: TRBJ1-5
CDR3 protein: CASRGTDQPQHF

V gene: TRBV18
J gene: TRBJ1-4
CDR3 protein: CASSPSGTVGEKLFF

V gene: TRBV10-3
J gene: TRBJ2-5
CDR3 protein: CAISESGGGEQETQYF

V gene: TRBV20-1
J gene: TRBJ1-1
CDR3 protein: CSAGTGESTEAFF

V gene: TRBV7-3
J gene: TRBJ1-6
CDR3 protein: CASSIRARAYNSPLHF

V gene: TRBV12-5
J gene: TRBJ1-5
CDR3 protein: CASGSGTVVDQPQHF

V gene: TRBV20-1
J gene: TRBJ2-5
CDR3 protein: CSGPLGETQYF

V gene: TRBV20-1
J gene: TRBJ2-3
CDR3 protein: CSAPRHPGSTDTQYF

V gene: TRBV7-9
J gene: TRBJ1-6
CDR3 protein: CATLRGSGFGDSPLHF

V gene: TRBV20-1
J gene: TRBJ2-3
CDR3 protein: CSATFRAVSTDTQYF

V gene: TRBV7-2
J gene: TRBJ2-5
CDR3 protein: CASSPRLAGAGETQYF

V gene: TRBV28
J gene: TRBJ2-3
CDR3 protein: CASSLGTSGITDTQYF

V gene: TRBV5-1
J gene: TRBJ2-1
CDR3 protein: CASSWGGQENEQFF

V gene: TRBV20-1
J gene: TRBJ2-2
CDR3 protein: CSAPIAGGRTGELFF

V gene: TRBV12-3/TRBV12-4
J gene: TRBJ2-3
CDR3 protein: CASSRGGGQPYF

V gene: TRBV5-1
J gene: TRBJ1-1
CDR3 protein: CASTSLEGENTEAFF

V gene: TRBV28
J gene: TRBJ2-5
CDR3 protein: CASGLWGEEQETQYF

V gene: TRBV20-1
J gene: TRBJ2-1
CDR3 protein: CSANVRTGDGNEQFF

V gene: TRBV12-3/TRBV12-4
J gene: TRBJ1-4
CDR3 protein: CASSPSGTGTEKLFF

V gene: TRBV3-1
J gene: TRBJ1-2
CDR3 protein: CASSIVRDANYGYTF